A single sample is the source of the 25 T cell receptor beta chains below, sequenced in a study of control samples from healthy donors and cancer patients (TCRdb year 2020). Receptor libraries were prepared by the immunoSEQ multiplex PCR assay. This is the immuneACCESS table as TCRdb keeps it, with only in-frame sequences that have V and J called. A part of the clones is gone; compared with another copy, unresolved V genes explain less than half, and the rest is unexplained. A total of about 160,000 clones appear in this sample, over 85% of them only once. The ten most abundant clones make up under 8.5% of the sample. The sequencing input was blood. The receptors originated from a woman in her forties in good health.

This rearrangement joins TRBV9 to TRBJ2-7, with D perhaps TRBD1 (6 bases). Between the trimmed V and J ends, which lost 3 bases and 9 bases, there was a span of 16 bases. This CDR3 is 13 amino acids long. Looked up from germline, CDR1 is SGDLS and CDR2 is YYNGEE. CDR3 nucleotide sequence: TGTGCCAGCAGCGGCCGGGACATTCATAGGCAGTACTTC. It is translated as CASSGRDIHRQYF. Together with reference TRBV9 and TRBJ2-7, the CDR3 gives the full variable domain: DSGVTQTPKHLITATGQRVTLRCSPRSGDLSVYWYQQSLDQGLQFLIQYYNGEERAKGNILERFSAQQFPDLHSELNLSSLELGDSALYFCASSGRDIHRQYFGPGTRLTVT.

The chain combines TRBV25-1 with TRBJ1-4, with D perhaps matching TRBD1 (5 bases). V was shortened by 3 bases and J by 4 bases, with 9 bases between the two germline ends. The length of the CDR3 is 14 residues. Germline V gives CDR1 MGHDK, CDR2 SYGVNS. CDR3 in DNA: TGTGCCAGCAGTGACTGGGGGGATAATGAAAAACTGTTTTTT. This gives the protein CASSDWGDNEKLFF.

The chain is built from TRBV10-1 and TRBJ2-1, with 7 positions matching TRBD1. Germline V CDR1 and CDR2: WNHNN, SYGVQD (reference sequence). This CDR3 spans 16 amino acids. V was clipped by 4 bases and J by 5 bases; unmatched bases: 11. Here the CDR3 DNA reads TGCGCCAGCAGTGCGCAGAGACAGGGTTATGACAATGAGCAGTTCTTC. Encoded protein: CASSAQRQGYDNEQFF.

This rearrangement joins TRBV29-1 to TRBJ1-1; the D is unclear. The CDR3 extends over 13 amino acids. Germline CDR1 SQVTM, CDR2 ANQGSEA. V was pared by 1 base and J by 4 bases, with 10 bases between. The CDR3: CSVEAGGITEAFF. For the CDR3, the DNA is TGCAGCGTTGAAGCGGGAGGAATCACTGAAGCTTTCTTT.

The rearrangement links TRBV7-9 to TRBJ2-7; D may match TRBD1 or TRBD2 (7 bases each). The length of the CDR3 is 15 residues. The V and J ends lost 5 bases and 1 base respectively, with 15 bases between them. CDR1 and CDR2 from the germline V gene are SEHNR and FQNEAQ (reference sequence). CDR3 in DNA: TGTGCCAGCAGCCAGGGGGGGAAGCGGTCCTACGAGCAGTACTTC. This codes for CASSQGGKRSYEQYF.

This clone was detected once. The CDR3 sequence: CASSPSGAASYEQYF. DNA of the CDR3: TGTGCCAGCAGCCCCAGCGGGGCAGCCTCCTACGAGCAGTACTTC. V gene TRBV11-2 combines with J gene TRBJ2-7, with 7 nucleotides matching TRBD2. V dropped 5 bases and J dropped 0; count of bases not matched to a gene: 7. CDR1 is SGHAT and CDR2 is FQNNGV in the germline V gene. This CDR3 has 15 amino acids.

This clone was found once. V usage is TRBV19 and J usage is TRBJ1-4; D remains ambiguous. Germline CDR1 and CDR2: LNHDA and SQIVND (reference sequence). Trimming pared 2 bases from V and 4 bases from J, leaving 14 bases between. This CDR3 has 16 amino acids. In DNA, the CDR3 is TGTGCCAGTAGTATAACCCCTAGGGTTTATAATGAAAAACTGTTTTTT. Protein: CASSITPRVYNEKLFF.

CDR3 region: CASSPEDRRSYEQYF. CDR3 nucleotides: TGTGCCAGCAGCCCCGAGGACAGGCGATCCTACGAGCAGTACTTC. This chain connects TRBV7-2 to TRBJ2-7; the match to TRBD1 covers 7 bases. J gave up 1 base and V 5 bases, and 8 bases lay outside the gene matches. The length of the CDR3 is 15 residues. CDR1 and CDR2 from the germline V gene are SGHTA and FQGNSA.

V and J are TRBV15 and TRBJ2-2; tentatively, D is TRBD1 (5 bases). The CDR3 extends over 14 amino acids. Germline CDR1 is LNHNV and CDR2 is YYDKDF (reference sequence). Trimming took 5 bases from V and 4 from J, leaving 11 bases between them. Here the CDR3 DNA reads TGTGCCACCAGCCCCAGGGCTGGCACCGGGGAGCTGTTTTTT. This gives the protein CATSPRAGTGELFF.

V usage is TRBV27 and J usage is TRBJ1-2; no reliable D call. Trimming took 2 bases from V and 0 from J, leaving 4 bases between them. Germline V gene sequence: CDR1 MNHEY, CDR2 SMNVEV (reference sequence). The CDR3 is made up of 13 amino acids. The CDR3, as DNA: TGTGCCAGCAGTTTAACACCTAACTATGGCTACACCTTC. Its protein product is CASSLTPNYGYTF.

The chain is built from TRBV28 and TRBJ1-2, with a weak D call TRBD1 (6 bases). The CDR3 covers 16 residues. Germline CDR1 reads MDHEN; CDR2 reads SYDVKM. V was shortened by 6 bases and J by 4 bases, with 21 bases between the two germline ends. The CDR3 region has the DNA TGTGCCAGCAGCCAAGGGGGTACCCAGGGGTTCTATGGCTACACCTTC. This codes for CASSQGGTQGFYGYTF.

V gene TRBV5-1 combines with J gene TRBJ2-5, with D possibly matching TRBD1 (5 bases). Trimming removed 4 bases at V and 1 base at J, with 14 bases between. Germline CDR1 reads SGHRS; CDR2 reads YFSETQ. The CDR3 has 15 residues. The DNA of the CDR3 is TGCGCCAGCAGCCCGGACATTAACAGCCAAGAGACCCAGTACTTC. It translates to CASSPDINSQETQYF.

The chain employs TRBV28 and TRBJ2-6; 10 positions agree with TRBD1. The CDR3 sequence is 18 residues long. Trimming removed 5 bases from V and 0 bases from J; junction bases left unmatched: 7. Germline V gene lookup returns CDR1 MDHEN and CDR2 SYDVKM. The CDR3 bases are TGTGCCAGCAGTGGGACAGGGGCGTTCCTCTCTGGGGCCAACGTCCTGACTTTC. Protein product: CASSGTGAFLSGANVLTF.

The V call is TRBV7-2, the J call TRBJ1-2; tentatively, D is TRBD1 (5 bases). V lost 1 base and J 6 bases, leaving 18 bases between the germline ends. Germline CDR1 SGHTA, CDR2 FQGNSA. This CDR3 region has 16 residues. The CDR3 loop is CASSLVSGRTSHGYTF. The DNA for the CDR3 is TGTGCCAGCAGCTTAGTATCGGGGAGGACATCACATGGCTACACCTTC.

V and J are TRBV2 and TRBJ1-2; 8 positions agree with TRBD1. Losses at the gene ends were 3 bases for V and 8 bases for J; bases not matched to a gene: 8. Germline V CDR1 and CDR2: SNHLY, FYNNEI. The CDR3 has 14 amino acids. The CDR3 DNA sequence: TGTGCCAGCAGTGAGGGGCAGGGGGCCAGCGGCTACACCTTC. Protein product: CASSEGQGASGYTF.

The chain recombines TRBV29-1 with TRBJ2-7; tentative D call: TRBD1 (5 bases). This CDR3 contains 13 residues. Germline CDR1 is SQVTM and CDR2 is ANQGSEA. The CDR3 loop is CSAETAITYEQYF. The CDR3, as DNA: TGCAGTGCGGAGACAGCGATTACCTACGAGCAGTACTTC.

The rearrangement joins TRBV7-2 to TRBJ1-3; D is possibly TRBD1 (5 bases). The CDR3 totals 16 residues. Trimming removed 2 bases at V and 0 bases at J, with 11 bases between. Per germline, CDR1 SGHTA and CDR2 FQGNSA. The CDR3 loop reads CASSLQGTNSGNTIYF. The CDR3 bases are TGTGCCAGCAGCTTACAGGGAACCAACTCTGGAAACACCATATATTTT.

This chain joins TRBV6-5 and TRBJ2-5; 7 bases line up with TRBD1. This CDR3 has 14 residues. Germline CDR1 is MNHEY and CDR2 is SVGAGI. J gave up 4 bases and V 6 bases, and 8 bases lay outside the gene matches. CDR3 sequence reads: CASSPTGNGETQYF. CDR3 DNA sequence: TGTGCCAGCAGCCCGACAGGGAATGGAGAGACCCAGTACTTC.

V gene TRBV6-5 combines with J gene TRBJ1-1, with D possibly being TRBD1 (5 bases). The V and J ends lost 2 bases and 4 bases respectively, with 8 bases between them. Germline CDR1 MNHEY, CDR2 SVGAGI. The length of the CDR3 is 13 residues. Here the CDR3 reads CASSYGRATEAFF. The CDR3 region has the DNA TGTGCCAGCAGTTACGGCAGGGCCACTGAAGCTTTCTTT.

This chain links TRBV7-8 with TRBJ1-3; D remains unclear. Trimming stripped 0 bases from V and 0 bases from J, with 9 bases between. Germline assignment: CDR1 SGHVS and CDR2 FQNEAQ. There are 16 residues in the CDR3. The CDR3 protein is CASSLATSFSGNTIYF. The CDR3 region has the DNA TGTGCCAGCAGCTTAGCGACCTCGTTCTCTGGAAACACCATATATTTT. Full variable domain (missing parts from reference TRBV7-8 and TRBJ1-3): GAGVSQSPRYKVAKRGQDVALRCDPISGHVSLFWYQQALGQGPEFLTYFQNEAQLDKSGLPSDRFFAERPEGSVSTLKIQRTQQEDSAVYLCASSLATSFSGNTIYFGEGSWLTVV.

The CDR3 DNA reads as TGTGCCAGCTCACCGGTGGGGGGCTGGACTGAAGCTTTCTTT. This translates into CASSPVGGWTEAFF. The chain uses TRBV18 and TRBJ1-1, with D possibly being TRBD1 (6 bases). CDR1 and CDR2 from the germline V gene are KGHSH and LQKENI. V lost 3 bases, J lost 5 bases, and 13 bases lay in between. CDR3 length: 14 residues.

V and J are TRBV4-1 and TRBJ2-1; TRBD2 matches 11 bases. J lost 7 bases, V lost 1 base, and 6 bases had no gene match. The CDR3 runs 16 residues. In germline, CDR1 is MGHRA, CDR2 YSYEKL. Here the CDR3 DNA reads TGCGCCAGCAGCCAAGCGGATAGCGGGAGGGTTAATGAGCAGTTCTTC. Its translation is CASSQADSGRVNEQFF.

In its sample, this clone was seen a few times. This chain joins TRBV6-5 and TRBJ1-1; D remains unclear. The CDR3 contains 12 residues. Trimming removed 8 bases at V and 5 bases at J, with 12 bases between. The germline V gene encodes CDR1 MNHEY and CDR2 SVGAGI. The CDR3 protein is CASRSAGTEAFF. As DNA, the CDR3 is TGTGCCAGCCGTTCCGCCGGGACTGAAGCTTTCTTT.

This clone has more than one count but fewer than ten. The chain joins TRBV5-1 to TRBJ1-1, with D perhaps TRBD1 (6 bases). Germline CDR1 SGHRS, CDR2 YFSETQ. This CDR3 has 13 residues. V lost 2 bases to trimming and J lost 6 bases, with 11 bases between them. The CDR3 coding sequence is TGCGCCAGCAGCTTAGGGGGGGTGTCTGAAGCTTTCTTT. This gives the protein CASSLGGVSEAFF.

CDR3 sequence reads: CASSAMGGAYEQYF. The CDR3 DNA sequence: TGCGCCAGCAGCGCCATGGGAGGGGCCTACGAGCAGTACTTC. This chain links TRBV5-1 with TRBJ2-7, with 7 bases that match TRBD2. Trimming removed 4 bases from V and 2 bases from J; junction bases left unmatched: 6. Germline CDR1 and CDR2: SGHRS and YFSETQ. The CDR3 has 14 residues.